The clone carrying this TCR beta chain has a handful of counts. From the 5' RACE reads, TCRdb called clonotypes with MiXCR, one entry per CDR3 protein. This sample has 45,000 to 70,000 distinct CDR3 sequences, with around 26% found just once. Germline V gene sequence: CDR1 SEHNR, CDR2 FQNEAQ (reference sequence). The J segment lost 6 bases and the V segment lost 5 bases, leaving 7 bases of the junction unmatched. The CDR3 length is 15 residues. The V and J genes are TRBV7-9 and TRBJ1-6, with 7 positions matching TRBD1. The sample comprised tumor-infiltrating memory CD4+ T cells sorted from the breast tumor. The subset here: memory CD4+ T cells, CD4+CD45RO+CD25-. This TCR was sampled from a female donor with breast cancer. CDR3 sequence (DNA): TGTGCCAGCAGCCCGCCAGGGGGGCGTAATTCACCCCTCCACTTT. This encodes CASSPPGGRNSPLHF.